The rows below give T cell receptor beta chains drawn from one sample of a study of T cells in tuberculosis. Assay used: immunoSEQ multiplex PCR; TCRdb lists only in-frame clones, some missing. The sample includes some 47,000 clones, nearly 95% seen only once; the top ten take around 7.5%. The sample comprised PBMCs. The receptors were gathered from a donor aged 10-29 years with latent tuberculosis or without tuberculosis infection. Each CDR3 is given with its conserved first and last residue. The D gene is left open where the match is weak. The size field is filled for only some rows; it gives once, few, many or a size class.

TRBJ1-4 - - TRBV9 CASSASGLSEKLFF TGTGCCAGCAGCGCCTCAGGTTTGTCTGAAAAACTGTTTTTT
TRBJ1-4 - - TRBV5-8 CASSPRQTTNEKLFF TGTGCCAGCAGCCCCCGACAAACAACTAATGAAAAACTGTTTTTT
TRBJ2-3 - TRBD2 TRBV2 CASSIAGGRGDTQYF TGTGCCAGCAGTATAGCGGGGGGGCGAGGAGATACGCAGTATTTT
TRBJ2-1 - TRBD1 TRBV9 CASSVGDRVRNEQFF TGTGCCAGCAGCGTAGGAGACAGGGTAAGGAATGAGCAGTTCTTC
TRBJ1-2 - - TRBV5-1 CASSLVSGGLGYGYTF TGCGCCAGCAGCTTGGTTTCGGGGGGATTGGGCTATGGCTACACCTTC
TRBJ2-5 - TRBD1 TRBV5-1 CASSSDREKYF TGCGCCAGCAGCTCCGACAGGGAAAAGTACTTC
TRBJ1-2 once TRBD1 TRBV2 CASSRQGDSYGYTF TGTGCCAGCAGTAGACAGGGGGATTCCTATGGCTACACCTTC
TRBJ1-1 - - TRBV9 CASSQGDMNTEAFF TGTGCCAGCAGCCAGGGTGATATGAACACTGAAGCTTTCTTT
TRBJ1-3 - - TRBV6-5 CAARKGQRSGNTIYF TGTGCCGCGAGGAAAGGACAGCGCTCTGGAAACACCATATATTTT
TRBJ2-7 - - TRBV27 CASSSPSYEQYF TGTGCCAGCAGTTCTCCCTCCTACGAGCAGTACTTC
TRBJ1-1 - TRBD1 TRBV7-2 CASSPQGRRTEAFF TGTGCCAGCAGCCCACAGGGGCGCCGGACTGAAGCTTTCTTT
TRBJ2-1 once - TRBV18 CASSKQGSTYNEQFF TGTGCCAGCTCTAAACAGGGTTCGACCTACAATGAGCAGTTCTTC
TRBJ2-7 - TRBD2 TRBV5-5 CASSFVASGTEQYF TGTGCCAGCAGCTTCGTCGCTAGCGGGACCGAGCAGTACTTC
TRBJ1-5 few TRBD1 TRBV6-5 CASSFKTGTSNQPQHF TGTGCCAGCAGTTTCAAGACAGGGACCAGCAATCAGCCCCAGCATTTT
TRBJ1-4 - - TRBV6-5 CASSYYGQGGEKLFF TGTGCCAGCAGTTACTACGGGCAGGGAGGAGAAAAACTGTTTTTT
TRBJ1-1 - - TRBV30 CAWSVRRGNTEAFF TGTGCCTGGAGTGTACGCAGGGGGAACACTGAAGCTTTCTTT
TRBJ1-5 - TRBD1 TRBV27 CASSLYGTGRLPQHF TGTGCCAGCAGTTTATATGGGACAGGGAGGCTGCCCCAGCATTTT
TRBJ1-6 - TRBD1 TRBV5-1 CASSSSGTGNSPLHF TGCGCCAGCAGCTCGTCAGGGACAGGGAATTCACCCCTCCACTTT
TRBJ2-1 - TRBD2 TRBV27 CASSLSAGLAGSNEQFF TGTGCCAGCAGTTTATCAGCGGGACTAGCGGGGTCAAACGAGCAGTTCTTC
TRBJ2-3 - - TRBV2 CASSGMGGLLLTDTQYF TGTGCCAGCAGTGGTATGGGGGGGCTCCTACTCACAGATACGCAGTATTTT
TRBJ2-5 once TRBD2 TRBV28 CASSLLSGRAVGETQYF TGTGCCAGCAGTTTACTTAGCGGGAGGGCGGTCGGGGAGACCCAGTACTTC
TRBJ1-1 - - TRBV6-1 CASCLGGQNTEAFF TGTGCCAGCTGTTTGGGAGGCCAGAATACTGAAGCTTTCTTT
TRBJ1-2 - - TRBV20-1 CSASAGSGYTF TGCAGTGCTAGTGCCGGGAGTGGCTACACCTTC
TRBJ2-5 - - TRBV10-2 CASSESNSQETQYF TGCGCCAGCAGTGAGTCGAACAGCCAAGAGACCCAGTACTTC
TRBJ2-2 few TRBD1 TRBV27 CASSPPGQGGTGELFF TGTGCCAGCAGTCCTCCGGGACAGGGTGGTACCGGGGAGCTGTTTTTT
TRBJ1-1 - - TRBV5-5 CASSLDWANTEAFF TGTGCCAGCAGCTTGGATTGGGCGAACACTGAAGCTTTCTTT
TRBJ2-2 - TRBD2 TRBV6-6 CASRGAGGSTGELFF TGTGCCAGCAGGGGAGCGGGGGGATCCACCGGGGAGCTGTTTTTT
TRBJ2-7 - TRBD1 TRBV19 CASSIDRQGVYEQYF TGTGCCAGTAGTATAGATCGCCAGGGGGTCTACGAGCAGTACTTC
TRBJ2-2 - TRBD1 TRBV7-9 CASLGTAITGELFF TGTGCCTCCCTCGGGACAGCTATTACCGGGGAGCTGTTTTTT
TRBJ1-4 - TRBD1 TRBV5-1 CASSLAGGTNEKLFF TGCGCCAGCAGCTTGGCAGGGGGTACTAATGAAAAACTGTTTTTT
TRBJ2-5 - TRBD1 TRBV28 CASRKETGLGETQYF TGTGCCAGCAGGAAAGAGACAGGGCTCGGGGAGACCCAGTACTTC
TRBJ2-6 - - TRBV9 CASPGNSGANVLTF TGTGCCAGCCCAGGCAACTCTGGGGCCAACGTCCTGACTTTC
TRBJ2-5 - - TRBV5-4 CASSPFRQAWGQETQYF TGTGCCAGCAGTCCCTTCCGACAGGCGTGGGGGCAAGAGACCCAGTACTTC
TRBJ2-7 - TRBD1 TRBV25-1 CASSAAGTANLLYEQYF TGTGCCAGCAGTGCAGCCGGGACAGCGAATCTCCTTTACGAGCAGTACTTC
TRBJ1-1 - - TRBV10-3 CAIKEGSRAEAFF TGTGCCATCAAGGAGGGAAGTCGGGCTGAAGCTTTCTTT
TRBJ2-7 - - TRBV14 CASSTGHSYEQYF TGTGCCAGCAGTACGGGACACTCCTACGAGCAGTACTTC
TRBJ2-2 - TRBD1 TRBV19 CASSMWQGEYWTGELFF TGTGCCAGTAGTATGTGGCAGGGGGAGTATTGGACCGGGGAGCTGTTTTTT
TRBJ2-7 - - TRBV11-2 CASSSGQREQYF TGTGCCAGCAGCTCCGGACAGCGGGAGCAGTACTTC
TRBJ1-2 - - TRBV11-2 CASSLDGRNYGYTF TGTGCCAGCAGCTTAGATGGGAGGAACTATGGCTACACCTTC
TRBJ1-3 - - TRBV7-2 CASSLMSVGNTIYF TGTGCCAGCAGCTTGATGTCGGTGGGAAACACCATATATTTT
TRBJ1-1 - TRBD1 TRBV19 CASSGTGRWTEAFF TGTGCCAGTAGTGGGACAGGGCGTTGGACTGAAGCTTTCTTT
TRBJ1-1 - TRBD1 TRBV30 CAWSWTGGARTEAFF TGTGCCTGGAGTTGGACAGGGGGCGCGAGGACTGAAGCTTTCTTT
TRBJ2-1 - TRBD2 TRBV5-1 CASALSAGTSGASSYNEQFF TGCGCCTCGGCATTATCCGCCGGGACTAGCGGGGCCAGCTCCTACAATGAGCAGTTCTTC